This T cell receptor beta chain was profiled in a study of cytomegalovirus exposure and HLA in healthy donors. Study information: The same platform as the approximately 660 first-cohort repertoires was used for the 90 to 150 validation repertoires, a later analysis reported. Overall study findings and caveats: Subsequent analysis of the approximately 110 validation repertoires found a tendency for first-cohort TCR clusters to co-occur. TCR beta chains numbering some 160 were designated cytomegalovirus-associated. A few chains tied to CMV proved CMV antigen-specific in vitro.

Germline V gene lookup returns CDR1 SGHAT and CDR2 FQNNGV. J gave up 0 bases and V 5 bases, and 6 bases lay outside the gene matches. The CDR3 spans 15 residues. As concerns this clone: Its antigen is still unknown.

Sequenced by immunoSEQ multiplex PCR; TCRdb stores in-frame clones only, minus some. This table holds 150,000 or so clones, roughly 89% found once. This TCR was recovered from a woman younger than 35 in good health and CMV-seropositive. Sequencing was done on a sample of PBMCs. This sequence joins TRBV11-2 and TRBJ1-2, with 7 bases matching TRBD1. The CDR3 DNA follows: TGTGCCAGCAGCCCCCGTAGGGGGCCTAACTATGGCTACACCTTC. This sequence encodes CASSPRRGPNYGYTF.